The 22 T cell receptor beta chains listed next were all sequenced from one sample in a study of blood T cell repertoires in COVID-19. The method was immunoSEQ multiplex PCR; TCRdb's version includes in-frame clones alone and lacks a portion of them. The sample lists roughly 32,000 clones, 70% to 90% occurring once. Specimen: peripheral blood. These receptors originate from a human donor in a cohort sampled during active COVID-19.

This clone has a single count. This sequence joins TRBV6-5 and TRBJ1-2, with 7 bases lining up with TRBD1. CDR3 length: 13 amino acids. V shed 7 bases, J shed 1 base, and the junction held 3 bases outside the gene matches. Germline CDR1 and CDR2: MNHEY and SVGAGI. CDR3 nucleotides: TGTGCCAGCACTAGGGACAGTAACTATGGCTACACCTTC. Protein: CASTRDSNYGYTF.

The rearrangement links TRBV10-2 to TRBJ2-3; the match to TRBD2 covers 11 bases. The germline gives CDR1 WSHSY, CDR2 SAAADI. The CDR3 consists of 17 residues. V dropped 10 bases and J dropped 2; count of bases not matched to a gene: 14. The CDR3 reads CATIEGGTSGLTDTQYF. DNA of the CDR3: TGCGCCACCATCGAAGGGGGGACTAGCGGTCTCACAGATACGCAGTATTTT.

Only one count was recorded for this clone. The gene calls are TRBV13 and TRBJ2-5, with 7 bases matching TRBD1. V dropped 5 bases and J dropped 4; count of bases not matched to a gene: 4. This CDR3 spans 13 amino acids. Germline CDR1 and CDR2: PRHDT and FYEKMQ (reference sequence). The CDR3 protein is CASSPQGVETQYF. The CDR3 nucleotides read TGTGCCAGCAGCCCCCAGGGGGTAGAGACCCAGTACTTC.

The chain links TRBV5-1 to TRBJ1-1; D is uncertain. The CDR3 is 15 residues long. V shed 1 base and J shed 1 base, with 11 bases lying between them. From germline, CDR1 is SGHRS and CDR2 YFSETQ. Here the CDR3 reads CASSLYGDKNTEAFF. The DNA for the CDR3 is TGCGCCAGCAGCTTGTACGGGGATAAGAACACTGAAGCTTTCTTT.

The gene calls are TRBV18 and TRBJ2-2; maybe TRBD2 (5 bases). The germline V gene has CDR1 KGHSH and CDR2 LQKENI. There are 13 residues in the CDR3. Trimming removed 4 bases at V and 7 bases at J, with 10 bases between. CDR3 sequence reads: CASSQGLDGELFF. The CDR3 DNA reads as TGTGCCAGCTCACAAGGACTGGACGGGGAGCTGTTTTTT.

On this clone: Other nucleotide sequences in the sample specify the same CDR3. The chain uses TRBV6-5 and TRBJ1-2; 10 bases match TRBD1. The CDR3 covers 15 residues. J gave up 6 bases and V 2 bases, and 6 bases lay outside the gene matches. Germline-derived CDR1 and CDR2 are MNHEY and SVGAGI. CDR3 nucleotides: TGTGCCAGCAGTTACCGACAGGGGGCGCTTAATGGCTACACCTTC. Translation: CASSYRQGALNGYTF.

The chain recombines TRBV29-1 with TRBJ2-7; no definite D call. Germline V lookup: CDR1 SQVTM, CDR2 ANQGSEA. The CDR3 runs to 12 residues. Deletions cut 4 bases from V and 1 base from J, with 8 bases between. The CDR3 spells CSVGPGSYEQYF. The CDR3 nucleotides read TGCAGCGTTGGTCCAGGTTCCTACGAGCAGTACTTC.

The chain couples TRBV3-1 (or the pseudogene TRBV3-2) to TRBJ2-3, with 8 bases matching TRBD2. Trimming removed 4 bases from V and 8 bases from J; junction bases left unmatched: 8. Germline values: CDR1 LGHDT, CDR2 YNNKEL (reference sequence). The CDR3 sequence is 14 residues long. CDR3 DNA sequence: TGTGCCAGCAGCCTGCGGGCGGGGGGTGGTACGCAGTATTTT. Amino acids: CASSLRAGGGTQYF.

This clone was seen a handful of times. This chain connects TRBV7-8 to TRBJ2-7; possibly TRBD1 for D (5 bases). The CDR3 loop spans 13 amino acids. The germline V gene has CDR1 SGHVS and CDR2 FQNEAQ. Trimming shortened V by 2 bases and J by 4 bases, and 9 bases separated the two germline ends. The chain's CDR3 is CASSLSGMYEQYF. Written as DNA, the CDR3 is TGTGCCAGCAGCTTATCAGGGATGTACGAGCAGTACTTC.

The CDR3 coding sequence is TGTGCCAGCAGGGTAGGGGCAACTCTTAATGAGCAGTTCTTC. Its protein is CASRVGATLNEQFF. The J gene is TRBJ2-1, the V gene TRBV6-5, with D possibly TRBD1 on 5 matching bases. CDR3 length: 14 residues. V was trimmed by 6 bases and J by 7 bases, leaving 16 bases between them. Germline CDR1 and CDR2: MNHEY and SVGAGI.

The chain is built from TRBV3-1 (or the pseudogene TRBV3-2) and TRBJ2-2; D ambiguous. Trimming took off 4 bases at V and 0 bases at J, with 9 bases between the two ends. The CDR3 loop spans 15 amino acids. The germline CDR1 and CDR2 sequences are LGHDT and YNNKEL (reference sequence). The CDR3 protein is CASSPTTSNTGELFF. CDR3 DNA sequence: TGTGCCAGCAGCCCTACTACCTCGAACACCGGGGAGCTGTTTTTT.

The chain joins TRBV27 to TRBJ1-2; 9 bases match TRBD1. Trimming removed 6 bases from V and 9 bases from J; junction bases left unmatched: 11. CDR3 length: 14 amino acids. Germline CDR1 reads MNHEY; CDR2 reads SMNVEV (reference sequence). The CDR3 protein is CASRRTGVVFSYTF. The CDR3 DNA follows: TGTGCCAGCAGAAGGACAGGGGTCGTATTTAGCTACACCTTC.

The rearrangement joins TRBV6-1 to TRBJ1-6; tentative D call: TRBD1 (5 bases). With 2 bases removed from V and 13 bases from J, the gap between germline ends came to 12 bases. The V gene's germline CDR1 is MNHNS and CDR2 SASEGT. The CDR3 runs to 13 residues. CDR3 residues: CASSESDTTPLHF. The CDR3 DNA reads TGTGCCAGCAGTGAATCGGACACCACCCCCCTCCACTTT.

This clone appeared once. The V call is TRBV20-1, the J call TRBJ2-1, with 7 bases matching TRBD1. This CDR3 contains 11 residues. Germline CDR1 and CDR2: DFQATT and SNEGSKA (reference sequence). The junction had 4 bases not matched to a gene; V was cut back by 6 bases and J by 8 bases. The chain's CDR3 is CSANRGHEQFF. CDR3 DNA sequence: TGCAGTGCAAACAGGGGCCATGAGCAGTTCTTC.

This chain uses TRBV5-4 with TRBJ2-1; the D is unclear. The germline V gene encodes CDR1 SGHNT and CDR2 YYREEE (reference sequence). The CDR3 sequence is 13 residues long. Trimming removed 2 bases at V and 3 bases at J, with 6 bases between. The CDR3 spells CASSFPDYNEQFF. CDR3 sequence (DNA): TGTGCCAGCAGCTTCCCAGACTACAATGAGCAGTTCTTC.

The rearrangement uses TRBV11-2 and TRBJ2-5, with TRBD1 matching 11 bases. The CDR3 is 16 amino acids. V gave up 5 bases and J gave up 5 bases; unmatched junction bases: 10. Germline V lookup: CDR1 SGHAT, CDR2 FQNNGV. CDR3: CASSPGTGGSRETQYF. Written as DNA, the CDR3 is TGTGCCAGCAGCCCTGGGACAGGGGGTTCAAGGGAGACCCAGTACTTC.

The gene calls are TRBV5-1 and TRBJ2-7; 12 bases map to TRBD1. The J segment lost 10 bases and the V segment lost 5 bases, leaving 13 bases of the junction unmatched. Germline CDR1 SGHRS, CDR2 YFSETQ. There are 15 residues in the CDR3. CDR3 protein: CASSPGTGGPRNQYF. The CDR3 DNA sequence: TGCGCCAGCAGTCCCGGGACAGGGGGCCCCAGGAATCAGTACTTC.

This chain joins TRBV30 and TRBJ2-1, with 8 bases identical to TRBD2. Germline values: CDR1 GTSNPN, CDR2 SVGIG (reference sequence). This CDR3 has 13 amino acids. V lost 2 bases and J lost 10; bases outside the gene matches: 7. The CDR3 loop is CAWSKSGGQEQFF. Here the CDR3 DNA reads TGTGCCTGGAGTAAGTCGGGGGGGCAGGAGCAGTTCTTC.

The chain has TRBV18 and TRBJ2-7; a weak D match, TRBD1 (6 bases). CDR1 and CDR2 (germline): KGHSH, LQKENI. Trimming took off 3 bases at V and 3 bases at J, with 6 bases between the two ends. The CDR3 has 12 residues. The CDR3 spells CASSPDSYEQYF. For the CDR3, the DNA is TGTGCCAGCTCACCGGACAGCTACGAGCAGTACTTC.

The chain couples TRBV6-5 to TRBJ1-6, with 10 bases aligning to TRBD1. V was pared by 7 bases and J by 8 bases, with 5 bases of the junction left unmatched. The CDR3 has 14 residues. The V gene's germline CDR1 is MNHEY and CDR2 SVGAGI. The CDR3 spells CASNRDRGDSPLHF. The CDR3 bases are TGTGCCAGCAACCGGGACAGGGGTGATTCACCCCTCCACTTT.

The chain couples TRBV5-1 to TRBJ2-3, with 8 bases aligning to TRBD2. The germline V gene has CDR1 SGHRS and CDR2 YFSETQ. With 4 bases clipped from V and 1 base from J, the junction kept 2 bases outside the gene matches. The CDR3 loop spans 14 amino acids. CDR3 residues: CASSPGLGTDTQYF. The CDR3 region has the DNA TGCGCCAGCAGCCCGGGACTAGGCACAGATACGCAGTATTTT. The full variable domain, its missing parts supplied by reference TRBV5-1 and TRBJ2-3, is KAGVTQTPRYLIKTRGQQVTLSCSPISGHRSVSWYQQTPGQGLQFLFEYFSETQRNKGNFPGRFSGRQFSNSRSEMNVSTLELGDSALYLCASSPGLGTDTQYFGPGTRLTVL.

The genes are TRBV7-2 and TRBJ1-4; D is uncertain. This CDR3 is 14 amino acids long. Looked up from germline, CDR1 is SGHTA and CDR2 is FQGNSA. The V gene lost 1 base and the J gene lost 5 bases, with 8 bases spanning the gap. CDR3 protein: CASSLGGGNEKLFF. As DNA, the CDR3 is TGTGCCAGCAGCTTAGGTGGTGGCAATGAAAAACTGTTTTTT.